The sequence of this T cell receptor (beta chain) was determined in a study of blood T cell repertoires in COVID-19. Study as a whole: Researchers got acute and convalescent COVID-19 samples from the United States, Italy and Spain. Sample material is recorded as cDNA or gDNA derived from T cells, B-cell-depleted T cells, or PBMCs.

This CDR3 comprises 17 residues. Trimming at V came to 5 bases and at J to 8 bases, leaving 17 bases not matched to a gene. Germline V gene lookup returns CDR1 MNHNY and CDR2 SVGAGI (reference sequence). In the study's own analysis: Reference gene primer amplification gave estimated nucleated cell counts. The protocol was immunoSEQ multiplex PCR, while the TCRdb copy is restricted to in-frame clones and leaves out a portion. V and J calls and clone size are those listed in that table; D and trimming were worked out from the DNA. The sample contains some 80,000 clones, around 84% of which appear only once.

This chain joins TRBV6-6 and TRBJ1-3, with 8 positions matching TRBD1. The sequence came from a man aged 45-60 years with acute or convalescent COVID-19. Sequencing was done on a sample of peripheral blood. The CDR3 DNA reads as TGTGCCAGCAGTCCTCCCCCGGGACAGGAACGGGGGTACACCATATATTTT. This codes for CASSPPPGQERGYTIYF.